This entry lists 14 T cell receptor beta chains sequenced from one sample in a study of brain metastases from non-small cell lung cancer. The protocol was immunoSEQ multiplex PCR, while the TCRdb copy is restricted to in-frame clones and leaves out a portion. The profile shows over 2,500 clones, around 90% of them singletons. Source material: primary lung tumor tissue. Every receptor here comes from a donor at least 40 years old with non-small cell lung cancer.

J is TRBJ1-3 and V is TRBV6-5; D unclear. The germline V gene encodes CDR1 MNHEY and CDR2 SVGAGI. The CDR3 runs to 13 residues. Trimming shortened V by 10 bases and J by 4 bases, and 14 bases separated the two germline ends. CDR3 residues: CAILWGRGNTIYF. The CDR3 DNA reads TGTGCCATCCTATGGGGTAGAGGAAACACCATATATTTT.

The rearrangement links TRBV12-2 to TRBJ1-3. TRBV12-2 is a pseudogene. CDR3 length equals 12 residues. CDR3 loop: CASLTSGNTIYF. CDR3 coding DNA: TGTGCAAGTCTCACTTCTGGAAACACCATATATTTT.

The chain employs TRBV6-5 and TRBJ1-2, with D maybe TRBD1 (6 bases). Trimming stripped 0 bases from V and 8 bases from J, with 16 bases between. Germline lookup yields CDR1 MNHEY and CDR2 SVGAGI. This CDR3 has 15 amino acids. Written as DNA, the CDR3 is TGTGCCAGCAGTTACTCGACAGGAGGTTATGGGGGCTACACCTTC. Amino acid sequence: CASSYSTGGYGGYTF.

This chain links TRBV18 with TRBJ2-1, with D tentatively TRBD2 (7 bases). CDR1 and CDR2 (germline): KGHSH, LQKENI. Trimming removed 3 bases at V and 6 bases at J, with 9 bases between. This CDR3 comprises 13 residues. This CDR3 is CASSPGGANEQFF. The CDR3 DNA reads TGTGCCAGCTCACCTGGGGGGGCCAATGAGCAGTTCTTC.

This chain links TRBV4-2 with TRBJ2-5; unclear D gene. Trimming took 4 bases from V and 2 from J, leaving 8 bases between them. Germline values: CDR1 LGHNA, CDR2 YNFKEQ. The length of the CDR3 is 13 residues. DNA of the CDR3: TGTGCCAGCAGCCCGCTACTTCAAGAGACCCAGTACTTC. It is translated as CASSPLLQETQYF.

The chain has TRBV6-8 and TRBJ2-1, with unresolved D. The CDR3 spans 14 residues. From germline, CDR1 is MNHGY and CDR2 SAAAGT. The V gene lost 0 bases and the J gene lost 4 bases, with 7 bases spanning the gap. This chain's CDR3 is CASSYSPSYNEQFF. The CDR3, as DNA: TGTGCCAGCAGTTACTCTCCCAGTTACAATGAGCAGTTCTTC.

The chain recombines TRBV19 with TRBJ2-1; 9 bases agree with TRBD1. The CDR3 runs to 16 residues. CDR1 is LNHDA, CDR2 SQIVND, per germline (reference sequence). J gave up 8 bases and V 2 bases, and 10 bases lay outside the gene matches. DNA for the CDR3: TGTGCCAGTAGTATACTGGGACAGGGATTTGGGCATGAGCAGTTCTTC. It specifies CASSILGQGFGHEQFF.

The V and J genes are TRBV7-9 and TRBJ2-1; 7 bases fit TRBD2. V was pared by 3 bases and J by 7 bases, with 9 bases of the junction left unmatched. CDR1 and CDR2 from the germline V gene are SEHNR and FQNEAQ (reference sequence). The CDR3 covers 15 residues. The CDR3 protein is CASSFSGLGGNEQFF. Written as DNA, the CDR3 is TGTGCCAGCAGCTTTTCCGGACTGGGAGGGAATGAGCAGTTCTTC.

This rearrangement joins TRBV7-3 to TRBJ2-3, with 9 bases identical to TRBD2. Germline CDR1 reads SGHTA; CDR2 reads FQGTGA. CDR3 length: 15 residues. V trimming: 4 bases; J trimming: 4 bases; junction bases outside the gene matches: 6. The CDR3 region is CASSSRGGGADTQYF. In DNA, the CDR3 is TGTGCCAGCAGCTCCCGCGGGGGGGGCGCAGATACGCAGTATTTT.

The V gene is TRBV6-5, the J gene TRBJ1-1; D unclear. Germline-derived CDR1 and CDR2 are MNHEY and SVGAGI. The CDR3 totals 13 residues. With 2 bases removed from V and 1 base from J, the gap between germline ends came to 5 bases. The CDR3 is CASSYDPNTEAFF. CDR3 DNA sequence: TGTGCCAGCAGTTACGATCCGAACACTGAAGCTTTCTTT.

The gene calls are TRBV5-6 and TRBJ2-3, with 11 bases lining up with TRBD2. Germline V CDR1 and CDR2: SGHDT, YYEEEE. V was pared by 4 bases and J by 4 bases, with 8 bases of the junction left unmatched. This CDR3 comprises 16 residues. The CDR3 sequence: CASSLISGRAPDTQYF. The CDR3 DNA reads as TGTGCCAGCAGCCTTATTAGCGGGAGGGCCCCAGATACGCAGTATTTT. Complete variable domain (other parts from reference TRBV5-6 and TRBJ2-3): DAGVTQSPTHLIKTRGQQVTLRCSPKSGHDTVSWYQQALGQGPQFIFQYYEEEERQRGNFPDRFSGHQFPNYSSELNVNALLLGDSALYLCASSLISGRAPDTQYFGPGTRLTVL.

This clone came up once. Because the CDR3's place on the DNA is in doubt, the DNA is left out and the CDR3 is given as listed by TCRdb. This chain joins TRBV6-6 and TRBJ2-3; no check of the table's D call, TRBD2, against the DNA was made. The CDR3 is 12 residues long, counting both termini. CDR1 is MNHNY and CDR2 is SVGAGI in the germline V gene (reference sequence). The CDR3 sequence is CASTFGSDTQYF.

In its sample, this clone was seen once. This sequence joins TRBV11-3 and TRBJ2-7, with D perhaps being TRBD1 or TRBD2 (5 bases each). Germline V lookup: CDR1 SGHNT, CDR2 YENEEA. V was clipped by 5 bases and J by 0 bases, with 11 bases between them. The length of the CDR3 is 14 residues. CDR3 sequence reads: CASSPGDDSYEQYF. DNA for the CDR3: TGTGCCAGCAGCCCCGGGGACGACTCCTACGAGCAGTACTTC.

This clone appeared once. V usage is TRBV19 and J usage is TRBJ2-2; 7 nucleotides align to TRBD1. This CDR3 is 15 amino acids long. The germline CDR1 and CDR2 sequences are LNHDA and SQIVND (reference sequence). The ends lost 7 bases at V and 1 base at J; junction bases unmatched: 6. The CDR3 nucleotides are TGTGCCAGTACTCCGACAGGGCTGAACACCGGGGAGCTGTTTTTT. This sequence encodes CASTPTGLNTGELFF.